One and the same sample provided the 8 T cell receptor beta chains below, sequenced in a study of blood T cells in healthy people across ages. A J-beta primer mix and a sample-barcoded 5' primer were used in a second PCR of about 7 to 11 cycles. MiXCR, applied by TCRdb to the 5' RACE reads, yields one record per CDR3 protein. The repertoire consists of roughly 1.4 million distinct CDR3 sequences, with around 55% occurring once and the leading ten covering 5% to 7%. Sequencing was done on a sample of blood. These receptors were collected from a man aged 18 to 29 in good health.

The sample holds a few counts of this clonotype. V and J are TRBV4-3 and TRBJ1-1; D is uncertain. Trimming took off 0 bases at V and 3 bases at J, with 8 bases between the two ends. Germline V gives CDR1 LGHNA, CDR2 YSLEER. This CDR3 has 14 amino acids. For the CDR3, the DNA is TGCGCCAGCAGCCAAGACCTTGCGTACACTGAAGCTTTCTTT. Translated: CASSQDLAYTEAFF.

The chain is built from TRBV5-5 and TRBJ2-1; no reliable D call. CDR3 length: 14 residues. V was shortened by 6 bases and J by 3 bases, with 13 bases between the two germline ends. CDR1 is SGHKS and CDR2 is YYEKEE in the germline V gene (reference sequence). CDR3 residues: CASNPHTSYNEQFF. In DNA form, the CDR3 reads TGTGCCAGCAACCCTCATACGAGCTACAATGAGCAGTTCTTC.

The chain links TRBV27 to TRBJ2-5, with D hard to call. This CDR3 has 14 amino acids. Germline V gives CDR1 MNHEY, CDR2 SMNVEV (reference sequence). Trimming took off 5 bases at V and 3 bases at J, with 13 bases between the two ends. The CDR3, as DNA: TGTGCCAGCAGTCTAAACACGGGTAAAGAGACCCAGTACTTC. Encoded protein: CASSLNTGKETQYF.

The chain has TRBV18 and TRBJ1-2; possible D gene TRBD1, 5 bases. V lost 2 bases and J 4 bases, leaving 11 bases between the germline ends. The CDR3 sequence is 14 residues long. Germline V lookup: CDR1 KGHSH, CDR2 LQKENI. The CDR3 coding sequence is TGTGCCAGCTCACCAACCAGGGTGGGCTATGGCTACACCTTC. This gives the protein CASSPTRVGYGYTF.

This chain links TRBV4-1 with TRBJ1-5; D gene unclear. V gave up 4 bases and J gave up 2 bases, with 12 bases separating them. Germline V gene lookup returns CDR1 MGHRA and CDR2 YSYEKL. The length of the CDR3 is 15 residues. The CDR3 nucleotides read TGCGCCAGCAGCCCCGGGATGTTTGGCAATCAGCCCCAGCATTTT. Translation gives CASSPGMFGNQPQHF.

For the CDR3, the DNA is TGTGCCATCAGTGGGGGGACTACCTATAAATCTACCTACAATGAGCAGTTCTTC. It translates to CAISGGTTYKSTYNEQFF. The chain combines TRBV10-3 with TRBJ2-1; 7 nucleotides agree with TRBD2. Germline values: CDR1 ENHRY, CDR2 SYGVKD. V lost 4 bases to trimming and J lost 2 bases; unmatched junction nucleotides: 14. The CDR3 is 18 amino acids.

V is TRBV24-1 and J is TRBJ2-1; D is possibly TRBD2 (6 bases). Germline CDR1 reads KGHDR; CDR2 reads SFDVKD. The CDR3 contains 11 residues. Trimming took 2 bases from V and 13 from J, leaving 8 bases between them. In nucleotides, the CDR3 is TGTGCCACCAGTGATTCGCGGGGCCAGTTCTTC. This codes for CATSDSRGQFF.

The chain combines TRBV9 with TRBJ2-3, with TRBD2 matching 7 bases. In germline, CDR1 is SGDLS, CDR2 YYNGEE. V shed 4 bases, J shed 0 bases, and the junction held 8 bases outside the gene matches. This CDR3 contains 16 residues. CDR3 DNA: TGTGCCAGCAGCATTTTCGGGGGGACTAGCACAGATACGCAGTATTTT. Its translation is CASSIFGGTSTDTQYF. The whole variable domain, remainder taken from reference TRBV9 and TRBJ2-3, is DSGVTQTPKHLITATGQRVTLRCSPRSGDLSVYWYQQSLDQGLQFLIQYYNGEERAKGNILERFSAQQFPDLHSELNLSSLELGDSALYFCASSIFGGTSTDTQYFGPGTRLTVL.